One TCR beta chain is described in this entry. This table comes from immunoSEQ multiplex PCR, and its TCRdb copy is limited to in-frame clones, with some not included. The profile covers 600,000 to 750,000 clones, with around 77% appearing a single time and 1.8% taken by the ten largest. This specimen belongs to a study of shared clonotypes between healthy human individuals. Among the donors, all were Caucasian adults who lived in Nashville, Tennessee. Sequencing was done on a sample of memory CD4+ T cells sorted from blood. The subset: CD45RA-negative fraction. This receptor was obtained from a woman aged 30 to 39 in good health.

The DNA for the CDR3 is TGTGCCAGCAGTGAAGTAGGGGCAGGGGTAGTGACCCAGTACTTC. Its translation is CASSEVGAGVVTQYF. The chain links TRBV6-1 to TRBJ2-5; a weak D match, TRBD1 (6 bases). The CDR3 totals 15 residues. V was clipped by 1 base and J by 7 bases, with 16 bases between them. Germline V CDR1 and CDR2: MNHNS, SASEGT.